This T cell receptor beta chain was identified in a study of blood T cells in healthy people across ages. This clonotype has more than one count but fewer than ten. The length of the CDR3 is 15 residues. Germline CDR1 and CDR2: SGHTA and FQGNSA. The ends were cut back, 1 base at V and 2 bases at J, with 9 bases in the middle. Sample-barcoded 5' priming and a J-beta primer mix drove a second PCR of about 6 to 12 cycles. MiXCR was run by TCRdb on the 5' RACE reads, yielding one entry per CDR3 protein. Among around 1,700,000 distinct CDR3 sequences listed, roughly 27% were seen once. Sequencing input: blood. The rearrangement joins TRBV7-2 to TRBJ2-1; either TRBD1 or TRBD2 may supply D (6 bases each). The sequence was obtained from a woman in her twenties or thirties in good health. The CDR3, as DNA: TGTGCCAGCAGCTTAGAGGAGGGGGCCTACAATGAGCAGTTCTTC. Protein product: CASSLEEGAYNEQFF.